Presented here are 32 T cell receptor beta chains from one specimen sequenced in a study of T cells in Graves' hyperthyroidism and ophthalmopathy. TCR beta CDR3 regions were amplified from RNA. The TCR CDR3 first-round RT-PCR relied on the HTBI primer set. TCRdb re-called the multiplex PCR reads through MiXCR, storing one row per CDR3 protein. Of a few hundred thousand distinct CDR3 sequences in the sample, 15% to 18% are singletons; the top ten hold under 8%. The sequenced sample consisted of blood. These receptors all come from a woman aged 25 to 39 with Graves' hyperthyroidism.

This clonotype occurred many times. This sequence joins TRBV20-1 and TRBJ2-7, with 11 nucleotides matching TRBD2. Germline V gene data show CDR1 as DFQATT and CDR2 as SNEGSKA (reference sequence). V shed 5 bases, J shed 6 bases, and the junction held 0 bases outside the gene matches. There are 11 residues in the CDR3. In DNA, the CDR3 is TGCAGTGCTGGGACTAGCGGCGAGCAGTACTTC. As protein: CSAGTSGEQYF.

This clonotype was counted ten times or more. J is TRBJ2-3 and V is TRBV30; a possible D gene is TRBD1 (6 bases). The CDR3 sequence is 14 residues long. Germline V CDR1 and CDR2: GTSNPN, SVGIG (reference sequence). Deletions cut 7 bases from V and 2 bases from J, with 16 bases between. CDR3 sequence (DNA): TGTGCCTACATTGCGACAGGAACCACAGATACGCAGTATTTT. This sequence encodes CAYIATGTTDTQYF.

This clonotype came up many times. The junction and the germline gene differ at one end; a read error may be behind it. CDR3: CASRIEGRGDQETQYF. In DNA form, the CDR3 reads TGTGCCAGCAGAATTGAAGGGAGAGGGGACCAGGAGACCCAGTACTTC. The chain employs TRBV12-3 or TRBV12-4 and TRBJ2-5; D may correspond to TRBD1 or TRBD2 (5 bases each). This CDR3 spans 16 amino acids.

On this clonotype itself: This may arise from a read error, as a much more abundant clone is one base away. The chain uses TRBV2 and TRBJ1-5, with D unclear. The CDR3 contains 14 residues. V was cut by 7 bases and J by 6 bases, with 16 bases left in between. In germline, CDR1 is SNHLY, CDR2 FYNNEI. CDR3 DNA: TGTGCCAGCATTCTGGCCCCGCCCGGTCAGCCCCAGCATTTT. Protein sequence: CASILAPPGQPQHF. Filled out from reference TRBV2 and TRBJ1-5, the complete variable domain reads EPEVTQTPSHQVTQMGQEVILRCVPISNHLYFYWYRQILGQKVEFLVSFYNNEISEKSEIFDDQFSVERPDGSNFTLKIRSTKLEDSAMYFCASILAPPGQPQHFGDGTRLSIL.

This rearrangement joins TRBV30 to TRBJ2-3, with 8 bases aligning to TRBD2. Germline trimming cut 3 bases from V and 1 base from J; bases unmatched to any gene: 9. This CDR3 is built from 16 residues. The germline CDR1 and CDR2 sequences are GTSNPN and SVGIG (reference sequence). In nucleotides, the CDR3 is TGTGCCTGGAGGTTCGGGACTAGGGGAGGCACAGATACGCAGTATTTT. Translating gives CAWRFGTRGGTDTQYF.

In its sample, this clonotype was seen many times. The chain joins TRBV30 to TRBJ2-5, with D hard to call. The CDR3 sequence is 14 residues long. Trimming shortened V by 0 bases and J by 4 bases, and 12 bases separated the two germline ends. In germline, CDR1 is GTSNPN, CDR2 SVGIG (reference sequence). CDR3: CAWSVGLPGETQYF. For the CDR3, the DNA is TGTGCCTGGAGTGTAGGTCTACCGGGAGAGACCCAGTACTTC.

This clonotype turned up a few times. The chain has TRBV6-1 and TRBJ1-2; 11 nucleotides agree with TRBD1. The V gene end was trimmed by 6 bases and the J gene end by 8 bases; junction bases not matched to a gene: 8. CDR3 size: 14 residues. Germline V gene sequence: CDR1 MNHNS, CDR2 SASEGT. The CDR3 DNA reads as TGTGCCAGCAGCCGGACAGGGGGCGAGCAGGGCTACACCTTC. This encodes CASSRTGGEQGYTF.

This rearrangement joins TRBV20-1 to TRBJ2-7; possible D gene TRBD1, 5 bases. V was shortened by 6 bases and J by 3 bases, with 9 bases between the two germline ends. Germline-derived CDR1 and CDR2 are DFQATT and SNEGSKA (reference sequence). This CDR3 comprises 11 residues. The CDR3 bases are TGCAGTGCAAGACAGATCTACGAGCAGTACTTC. It is translated as CSARQIYEQYF.

With respect to this clonotype: The CDR3 does not end in the conserved phenylalanine or tryptophan, so this is likely a read error. The V gene is TRBV7-9, the J gene TRBJ2-4; D perhaps matches TRBD2 (5 bases). Between the trimmed V and J ends, which lost 7 bases and 1 base, there was a span of 11 bases. There are 14 residues in the CDR3. Germline assignment: CDR1 SEHNR and CDR2 FQNEAQ (reference sequence). This CDR3 reads CASINPGAKNIQYY. The CDR3 DNA reads TGTGCCAGCATCAATCCGGGGGCCAAAAACATTCAGTACTAC.

This chain uses TRBV11-2 with TRBJ2-2; TRBD2 aligns across 9 bases. The V gene end was trimmed by 0 bases and the J gene end by 0 bases; junction bases not matched to a gene: 5. The CDR3 totals 18 residues. Germline-derived CDR1 and CDR2 are SGHAT and FQNNGV. The CDR3: CASSLDVLAGTNTGELFF. In DNA form, the CDR3 reads TGTGCCAGCAGCTTAGATGTACTAGCGGGTACGAACACCGGGGAGCTGTTTTTT.

This clonotype was counted at least ten times. This chain links TRBV7-2 with TRBJ2-1, with 10 nucleotides matching TRBD2. Germline V lookup: CDR1 SGHTA, CDR2 FQGNSA. V lost 1 base to trimming and J lost 15 bases; unmatched junction nucleotides: 12. This CDR3 comprises 15 residues. Here the CDR3 reads CASSLGLAGDGGSFF. The CDR3 DNA follows: TGTGCCAGCAGCTTAGGTCTAGCGGGAGACGGTGGATCGTTCTTC.

This clonotype was recorded a few times. The V gene is TRBV4-2, the J gene TRBJ2-3, with D perhaps TRBD2 (6 bases). Germline V gene lookup returns CDR1 LGHNA and CDR2 YNFKEQ. The V end lost 6 bases, the J end lost 0 bases, and 10 bases lay between the germline ends. This CDR3 has 14 amino acids. CDR3 region: CASRSGPSTDTQYF. CDR3 nucleotide sequence: TGTGCCAGCAGAAGCGGGCCTAGCACAGATACGCAGTATTTT.

This clonotype was recorded a few times. The chain recombines TRBV18 with TRBJ2-1; D uncertain. V was pared by 8 bases and J by 0 bases, with 14 bases between. The CDR3 is 15 residues long. The germline V gene has CDR1 KGHSH and CDR2 LQKENI. The CDR3 nucleotides are TGTGCCAGCACGCCGTTTCCGAGCTCCTACAATGAGCAGTTCTTC. It specifies CASTPFPSSYNEQFF.

This clonotype was found a few times. The chain recombines TRBV12-3 or TRBV12-4 with TRBJ1-5, with unresolved D. Trimming removed 5 bases at V and 0 bases at J, with 8 bases between. This CDR3 contains 14 residues. CDR3 amino acids: CASSRMYSNQPQHF. DNA of the CDR3: TGTGCCAGCAGTCGAATGTATAGCAATCAGCCCCAGCATTTT.

This chain joins TRBV6-1 and TRBJ2-2; 8 nucleotides agree with TRBD2. Per germline, CDR1 MNHNS and CDR2 SASEGT. CDR3 length: 15 residues. Trimming at V came to 6 bases and at J to 5 bases, leaving 8 bases not matched to a gene. The CDR3 coding sequence is TGTGCCAGCAGGATAGCGGGATCAATGACCGGGGAGCTGTTTTTT. Protein product: CASRIAGSMTGELFF.

The chain carries TRBV19 and TRBJ1-6; 7 nucleotides align to TRBD1. V dropped 7 bases and J dropped 10; count of bases not matched to a gene: 13. This CDR3 is 15 amino acids long. Per germline, CDR1 LNHDA and CDR2 SQIVND (reference sequence). The CDR3 sequence is CASNTGQVDGSPLHF. The CDR3 nucleotides are TGTGCCAGTAACACCGGACAGGTCGATGGGTCACCCCTCCACTTT.

This clonotype was seen repeatedly, ten times or more. V gene TRBV7-9 combines with J gene TRBJ1-1, with unresolved D. Trimming removed 5 bases at V and 0 bases at J, with 7 bases between. CDR1 and CDR2 from the germline V gene are SEHNR and FQNEAQ (reference sequence). The CDR3 sequence is 13 residues long. CDR3 sequence: CASSHDMNTEAFF. The CDR3 DNA reads TGTGCCAGCAGCCACGATATGAACACTGAAGCTTTCTTT.

This clonotype was seen many times. This chain joins TRBV28 and TRBJ2-7; TRBD1 matches at 9 bases. After removal of 4 bases from V and 7 bases from J, the junction contained 8 bases not matched to a gene. Germline-derived CDR1 and CDR2 are MDHEN and SYDVKM. CDR3 length equals 14 residues. The CDR3 spells CASSYGDRVGEQYF. The CDR3 DNA follows: TGTGCCAGCAGTTACGGGGACAGGGTCGGGGAGCAGTACTTC.

A word on this clonotype: This may stem from a read error, because a much larger clone lies one nucleotide away. This sequence joins TRBV7-9 and TRBJ1-4; 8 bases align to TRBD1. The CDR3 extends over 16 amino acids. CDR1 SEHNR and CDR2 FQNEAQ come from the germline V gene (reference sequence). The CDR3 region is CAGSLPSGQGGEKLFF. Written as DNA, the CDR3 is TGTGCCGGCAGCTTACCTTCCGGACAGGGTGGAGAAAAACTGTTTTTT.

This clonotype occurred many times. The V gene is TRBV18, the J gene TRBJ1-5, with no clear D. Trimming shortened V by 3 bases and J by 3 bases, and 6 bases separated the two germline ends. Germline CDR1 is KGHSH and CDR2 is LQKENI. The CDR3 length is 13 residues. The CDR3 reads CASSPNSNQPQHF. The CDR3, as DNA: TGTGCCAGCTCACCGAATTCCAATCAGCCCCAGCATTTT.

This clonotype was counted at least ten times. The genes are TRBV20-1 and TRBJ1-6, with 12 bases lining up with TRBD1. Trimming took 6 bases from V and 8 from J; bases not matched to a gene: 2. Germline loops: CDR1 DFQATT, CDR2 SNEGSKA (reference sequence). This CDR3 is 13 amino acids long. CDR3 amino acids: CSAGTGGYSPLHF. For the CDR3, the DNA is TGCAGTGCCGGGACAGGGGGCTATTCACCCCTCCACTTT.

This clonotype was detected a few times. CDR3 bases: TGTGCCAGCAGCTCGACTAGCGGGACCGGCAGCGGGGAGCTGTTTTTT. Amino acid sequence: CASSSTSGTGSGELFF. The chain has TRBV7-2 and TRBJ2-2, with 11 bases fitting TRBD2. In germline, CDR1 is SGHTA, CDR2 FQGNSA. The CDR3 spans 16 residues. V lost 4 bases and J lost 7; bases outside the gene matches: 8. Together with reference TRBV7-2 and TRBJ2-2, the CDR3 gives the full variable domain: GAGVSQSPSNKVTEKGKDVELRCDPISGHTALYWYRQSLGQGLEFLIYFQGNSAPDKSGLPSDRFSAERTGGSVSTLTIQRTQQEDSAVYLCASSSTSGTGSGELFFGEGSRLTVL.

This chain connects TRBV7-2 to TRBJ2-3, with TRBD2 matching over 13 bases. The V and J ends lost 2 bases and 7 bases, in that order; junction bases with no gene match: 9. This CDR3 comprises 17 residues. CDR1 and CDR2 from the germline V gene are SGHTA and FQGNSA. CDR3 loop: CASSLTGLAGVGNTQYF. In DNA form, the CDR3 reads TGTGCCAGCAGCTTAACAGGACTAGCGGGAGTAGGAAATACGCAGTATTTT.

This clonotype was recorded many times. The chain uses TRBV11-2 and TRBJ2-7; 9 bases are shared with TRBD2. Trimming cost V 4 bases and J 3 bases; bases outside gene matches: 19. CDR1 and CDR2 from the germline V gene are SGHAT and FQNNGV. CDR3 length: 19 amino acids. This CDR3 reads CASSYGHLSGSSKVYEQYF. In DNA, the CDR3 is TGTGCCAGCAGCTACGGACACCTTAGCGGGAGTAGTAAGGTCTACGAGCAGTACTTC.

The CDR3 nucleotides read TGCGCCAGCAGCTTAGGCGAAGGCGAAAAACTGTTTTTT. Residues: CASSLGEGEKLFF. The chain has TRBV5-1 and TRBJ1-4; D uncertain. The CDR3 covers 13 residues. The germline CDR1 and CDR2 sequences are SGHRS and YFSETQ. V was clipped by 2 bases and J by 8 bases, with 10 bases between them.

The chain has TRBV29-1 and TRBJ2-3; 9 bases match TRBD1. The CDR3 has 15 amino acids. CDR1 SQVTM and CDR2 ANQGSEA come from the germline V gene. V was clipped by 4 bases and J by 1 base; unmatched bases: 6. This CDR3 reads CSVARTGEGTDTQYF. Here the CDR3 DNA reads TGCAGCGTTGCCCGGACAGGGGAGGGCACAGATACGCAGTATTTT.

In this sample, this clonotype turned up many times. The gene calls are TRBV3-1 and TRBJ2-7; 11 nucleotides line up with TRBD2. CDR1 LGHDT and CDR2 YNNKEL come from the germline V gene (reference sequence). The CDR3 is 15 amino acids. V lost 0 bases to trimming and J lost 5 bases; unmatched junction nucleotides: 3. As DNA, the CDR3 is TGTGCCAGCAGCCAAGATACTAGCGGGAGCCACGAGCAGTACTTC. This sequence encodes CASSQDTSGSHEQYF.

This clonotype has only a few counts. A read error may be the cause here, since a much bigger clone is one base away. J is TRBJ2-7 and V is TRBV30, with 8 bases identical to TRBD2. Germline loops: CDR1 GTSNPN, CDR2 SVGIG (reference sequence). Germline trimming cut 2 bases from V and 3 bases from J; bases unmatched to any gene: 6. This CDR3 is 14 amino acids long. CDR3: CAWSILAASYEQYF. The CDR3 nucleotides are TGTGCCTGGAGTATACTAGCGGCAAGCTACGAGCAGTACTTC.

This clonotype has at least ten counts. The rearrangement links TRBV7-9 to TRBJ1-1; possible D gene TRBD1, 6 bases. The V gene's germline CDR1 is SEHNR and CDR2 FQNEAQ (reference sequence). V dropped 5 bases and J dropped 4 bases, with 14 bases sitting between them. This CDR3 contains 14 residues. CDR3 sequence (DNA): TGTGCCAGCAGCCCGGGACATGAGGGCACTGAAGCTTTCTTT. Residues: CASSPGHEGTEAFF.

This clonotype was recorded at least ten times. The chain joins TRBV20-1 to TRBJ1-2; unclear D gene. With 6 bases removed from V and 6 bases from J, the gap between germline ends came to 14 bases. The CDR3 extends over 12 amino acids. The germline gives CDR1 DFQATT, CDR2 SNEGSKA (reference sequence). The CDR3 bases are TGCAGTGCCAAAGAGGAGGGCCATGGCTACACCTTC. Translated: CSAKEEGHGYTF.

The chain has TRBV20-1 and TRBJ1-1; perhaps TRBD1 as D (5 bases). This CDR3 has 13 amino acids. Germline-derived CDR1 and CDR2 are DFQATT and SNEGSKA (reference sequence). The germline V and J ends were trimmed by 1 base and 4 bases, with 10 bases remaining between them. The CDR3 nucleotides are TGCAGTGCTAGAGTCGACAGAACCACTGAAGCTTTCTTT. This translates into CSARVDRTTEAFF.

The V gene is TRBV7-9, the J gene TRBJ2-6, with TRBD1 as a possible D gene (5 bases). Germline V lookup: CDR1 SEHNR, CDR2 FQNEAQ (reference sequence). Trimming left V 1 base short and J 0 bases short, with 10 bases between. This CDR3 is 17 amino acids long. CDR3 loop: CASSLGQGLSGANVLTF. The CDR3 bases are TGTGCCAGCAGCTTAGGTCAGGGCCTCTCTGGGGCCAACGTCCTGACTTTC.